This paragraph covers one T cell receptor beta chain sequence. Its antigen is unknown. The sample belongs to a study of shared clonotypes between healthy human individuals. In the study overall: Each donor's CD8 memory used one plate, CD8 naive two, each CD4 subset three. Overall study findings and caveats: Non-shared clonotypes had lower generation probabilities than those shared by all four donors.

V was cut by 4 bases and J by 4 bases, with 11 bases left in between. The CDR3 has 15 amino acids. Germline lookup yields CDR1 SGHTA and CDR2 FQGTGA. An even split of each subset's genomic DNA across several immunoSEQ plates was performed. Per sorted-subset replicate PCR, input was roughly 220 ng DNA, representing roughly 29,000 T cell genomes. Repertoires were generated with immunoSEQ multiplex PCR, while TCRdb's copy carries only in-frame clones and drops some. Of some 1.1 million clones in the sample, roughly 80% were seen once. Sample: memory CD4+ T cells from PBMCs. Regarding subset: CD45RA-negative fraction. The chain combines TRBV7-3 with TRBJ2-6, with D unclear. The TCR originated in a man between 18 and 35 years old in good health. Some clones in this sample may be carry-over from other donors' samples. The CDR3 loop reads CASSSSLGGANVLTF. For the CDR3, the DNA is TGTGCCAGCAGCTCCTCCCTAGGCGGGGCCAACGTCCTGACTTTC.